This TCR beta chain was recorded in a study of identical twins. Study-wide results and limits: The abundant beta clonotypes from cord blood had fewer insertions, and memory repertoires had none of this. For monozygotic twins, models underestimated out-of-frame TCR alpha sharing.

In its sample, this clonotype was seen a few times. The target antigen is unknown. Germline lookup yields CDR1 PRHDT and CDR2 FYEKMQ (reference sequence). Trimming took off 3 bases at V and 5 bases at J, with 6 bases between the two ends. The CDR3 covers 12 residues. A universal primer site was added by template switching, and unique molecular identifiers were carried by the cDNA. A single record per CDR3 protein comes from TCRdb applying MiXCR to the 5' RACE reads. The sample shows about 250,000 distinct CDR3 sequences, 6% to 8.5% of them seen only once. This same sample was also taken into another study, of yellow fever vaccine responses in identical twins. From that paper: Reportedly, the T cell response mounted by twins to vaccine seemed partly convergent, partly personalized.

The receptor's source is a woman aged 18-30 years in good health. The gene calls are TRBV13 and TRBJ2-3; D perhaps matches TRBD1 (5 bases). The sequencing sample was made of CD8+ T cells sorted from blood. This CDR3 is CASSFTGDTQYF. In DNA, the CDR3 is TGTGCCAGCAGCTTTACAGGAGATACGCAGTATTTT. Based on the CDR3 plus reference TRBV13 and TRBJ2-3, the full variable domain is AAGVIQSPRHLIKEKRETATLKCYPIPRHDTVYWYQQGPGQDPQFLISFYEKMQSDKGSIPDRFSAQQFSDYHSELNMSSLELGDSALYFCASSFTGDTQYFGPGTRLTVL.